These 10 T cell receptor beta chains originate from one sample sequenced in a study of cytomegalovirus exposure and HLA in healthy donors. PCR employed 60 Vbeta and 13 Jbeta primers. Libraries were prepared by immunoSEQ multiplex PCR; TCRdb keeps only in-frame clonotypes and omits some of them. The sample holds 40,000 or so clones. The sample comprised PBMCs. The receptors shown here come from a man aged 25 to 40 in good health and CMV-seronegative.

CDR3 sequence reads: CSVASGMRYEQYF. The CDR3 bases are TGCAGCGTTGCTAGCGGGATGCGGTACGAGCAGTACTTC. The rearrangement joins TRBV29-1 to TRBJ2-7, with 9 bases lining up with TRBD2. Germline V gene lookup returns CDR1 SQVTM and CDR2 ANQGSEA. This CDR3 contains 13 residues. After removal of 4 bases from V and 4 bases from J, the junction contained 5 bases not matched to a gene.

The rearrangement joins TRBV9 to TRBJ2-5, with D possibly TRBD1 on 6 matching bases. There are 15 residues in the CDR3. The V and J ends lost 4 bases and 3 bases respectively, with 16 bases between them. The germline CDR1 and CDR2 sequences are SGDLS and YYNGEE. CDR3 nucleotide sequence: TGTGCCAGCAGCTCAGGGGCACTATTGGAAGAGACCCAGTACTTC. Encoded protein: CASSSGALLEETQYF.

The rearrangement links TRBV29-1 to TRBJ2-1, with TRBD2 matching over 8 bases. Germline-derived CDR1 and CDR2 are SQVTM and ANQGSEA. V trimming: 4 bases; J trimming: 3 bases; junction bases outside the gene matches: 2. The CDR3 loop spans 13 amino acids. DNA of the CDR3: TGCAGCGTTGTACTAGCGGACTACAATGAGCAGTTCTTC. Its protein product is CSVVLADYNEQFF.

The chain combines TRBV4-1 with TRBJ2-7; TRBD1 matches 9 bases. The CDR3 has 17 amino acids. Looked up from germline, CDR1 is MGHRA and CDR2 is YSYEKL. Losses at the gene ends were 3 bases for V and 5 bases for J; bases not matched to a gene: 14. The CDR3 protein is CASSHLPGTGYIDEQYF. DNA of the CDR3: TGCGCCAGCAGCCACCTCCCCGGGACAGGGTATATCGACGAGCAGTACTTC.

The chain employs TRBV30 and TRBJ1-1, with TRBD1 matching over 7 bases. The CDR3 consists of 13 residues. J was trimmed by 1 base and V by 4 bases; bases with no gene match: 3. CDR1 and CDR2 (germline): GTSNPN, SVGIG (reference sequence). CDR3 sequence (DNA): TGTGCCTGGACCGGGACAGCGAACACTGAAGCTTTCTTT. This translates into CAWTGTANTEAFF.

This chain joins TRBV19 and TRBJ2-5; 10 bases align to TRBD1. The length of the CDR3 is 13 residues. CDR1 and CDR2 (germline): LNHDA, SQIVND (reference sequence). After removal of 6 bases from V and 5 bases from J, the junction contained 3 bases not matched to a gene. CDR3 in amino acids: CASRGTGVETQYF. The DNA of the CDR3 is TGTGCCAGTAGAGGGACAGGGGTCGAGACCCAGTACTTC.

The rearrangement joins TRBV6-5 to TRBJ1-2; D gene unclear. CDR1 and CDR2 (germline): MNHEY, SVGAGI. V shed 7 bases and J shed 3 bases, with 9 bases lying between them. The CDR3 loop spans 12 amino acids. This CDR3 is CASKQPDYGYTF. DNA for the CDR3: TGTGCCAGCAAACAGCCAGACTATGGCTACACCTTC.

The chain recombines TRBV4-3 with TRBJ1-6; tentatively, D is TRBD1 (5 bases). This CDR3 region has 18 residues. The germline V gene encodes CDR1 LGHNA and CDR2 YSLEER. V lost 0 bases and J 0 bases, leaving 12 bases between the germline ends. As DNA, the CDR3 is TGCGCCAGCAGCCAAGATCTGACAGAGAGCTCCTATAATTCACCCCTCCACTTT. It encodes CASSQDLTESSYNSPLHF.

The CDR3 sequence: CASSLGASGNTF. Here the CDR3 DNA reads TGTGCCAGCAGCCTTGGGGCCTCAGGAAACACCTTC. The rearrangement links TRBV5-6 to TRBJ1-2; maybe TRBD1 (5 bases). The germline V gene has CDR1 SGHDT and CDR2 YYEEEE. V was cut by 4 bases and J by 12 bases, with 16 bases left in between. This CDR3 has 12 residues.

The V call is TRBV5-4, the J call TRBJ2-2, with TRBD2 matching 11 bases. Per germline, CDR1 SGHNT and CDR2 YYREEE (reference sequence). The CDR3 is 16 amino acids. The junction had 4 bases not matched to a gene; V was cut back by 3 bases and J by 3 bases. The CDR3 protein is CASSSLAGGDTGELFF. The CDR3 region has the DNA TGTGCCAGCAGCTCCCTAGCGGGAGGCGACACCGGGGAGCTGTTTTTT.